The entry that follows covers one TCR beta chain sequence. There is no known antigen for this receptor. Per-base qualities were not stored, and no clone one base away is much larger. Donors formed part of the validation cohort, which comprised 95 to 150 subjects and was distinct from the first cohort of several hundred subjects. This entry comes from a study of cytomegalovirus exposure and HLA in healthy donors (dated by TCRdb to about 2017). In the study overall: According to a later analysis, one platform produced both the roughly 120 validation repertoires and the approximately 670 repertoires of the first cohort. The aim of the study was to test whether cataloging public T cell receptors could identify signatures of past pathogen exposure. Along with the roughly 700-subject first cohort, a separate validation cohort of around 120 different subjects was used. To predict cytomegalovirus infection status, the study combined high-throughput TCR immunosequencing, statistical association of individual TCRs with disease status, and machine learning. What the work shows at the level of the full study, not this receptor alone: The authors suggested that the approach could potentially be extended to other disease states and immunological phenotypes. The classifier was reported to diagnose cytomegalovirus status with high specificity and sensitivity in both the original and validation cohorts. The study gave a list of under 200 TCR beta chains associated with cytomegalovirus. In vitro tests confirmed that a few of the cytomegalovirus-associated TCR beta chains recognize cytomegalovirus antigens. Most TCR sequences were observed very rarely across donors, whereas some public TCRs were present in many individuals. All 120 or so repertoires were used to score co-occurrence in the validation cohort in a later analysis, because that analysis had no HLA typing for the cohort. Of the cluster scores, about 94% were above 0 in a later analysis, which found that TCRs clustered in the first cohort also tended to co-occur in the 120 or so validation repertoires.

Libraries came from the immunoSEQ multiplex PCR assay. Per the original workflow: A statistical classification framework was built to diagnose cytomegalovirus status from the catalog of TCR beta chain sequences. TCRdb took over this immuneACCESS table, retaining in-frame rearrangements with V and J assigned. Such tables are incomplete; in checked studies, under half of the missing clones stem from an unresolved V gene, and the remainder is unexplained. That table is the source of V, J and clone size, and D and trimming were worked out from the DNA. The sample table shows roughly 56,000 clones, and roughly 87% are seen once. Roughly 15% of the sample goes to the ten largest clones. The CDR3 spans 15 residues, from the cysteine through the phenylalanine. This entry keeps only the CDR3 DNA: 45 bases, framed from base 1. The germline V gene specifies SGHTA as CDR1 and FQGNSA as CDR2. V trim: 3 bases; J trim: 4 bases; unmatched bases: 6.

This TCR was recovered from a woman younger than 35 in good health and CMV-seronegative. The chain is encoded by TRBV7-2 joined to TRBJ2-7; TRBD2 lines up with 10 middle nucleotides. Sequencing was done on a sample of PBMCs. The CDR3 protein is CASSFLAGDGYEQYF. The nucleotide sequence is given as TGTGCCAGCAGCTTTCTAGCGGGAGACGGGTACGAGCAGTACTTC.